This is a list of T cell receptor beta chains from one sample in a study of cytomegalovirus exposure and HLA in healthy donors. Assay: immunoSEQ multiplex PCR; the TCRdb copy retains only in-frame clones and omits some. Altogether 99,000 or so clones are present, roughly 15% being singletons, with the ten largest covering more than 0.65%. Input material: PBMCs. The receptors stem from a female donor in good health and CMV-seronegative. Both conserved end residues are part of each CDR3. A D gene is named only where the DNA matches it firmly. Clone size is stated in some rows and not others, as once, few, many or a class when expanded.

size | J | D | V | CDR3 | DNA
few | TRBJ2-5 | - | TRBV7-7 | CASSLGRLVSEETQYF | TGTGCTAGCAGCTTGGGACGACTAGTCTCAGAAGAGACCCAGTACTTC
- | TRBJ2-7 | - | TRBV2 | CASSIGSLPYEQYF | TGTGCCAGCAGTATTGGTAGCCTACCCTACGAGCAGTACTTC
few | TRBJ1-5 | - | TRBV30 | CAWSIGANQPQHF | TGTGCCTGGAGTATAGGGGCAAATCAGCCCCAGCATTTT
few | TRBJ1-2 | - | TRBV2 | CASSGLEYGYTF | TGTGCCAGCAGTGGGTTGGAGTATGGCTACACCTTC
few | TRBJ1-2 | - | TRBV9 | CASSGGTTGARGVGFYGYTF | TGTGCCAGCAGCGGAGGGACAACCGGGGCCAGAGGAGTAGGTTTCTATGGCTACACCTTC
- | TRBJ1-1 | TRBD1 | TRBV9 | CASSGDSREAFF | TGTGCCAGCAGCGGGGACAGCCGGGAAGCTTTCTTT
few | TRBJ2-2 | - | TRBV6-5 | CASSYSRGITGELFF | TGTGCCAGCAGTTACTCGAGAGGGATCACCGGGGAGCTGTTTTTT
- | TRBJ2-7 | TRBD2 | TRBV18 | CASSNPPGLAGGTIYEQYF | TGTGCCAGCTCTAACCCGCCGGGACTAGCGGGGGGTACAATTTACGAGCAGTACTTC
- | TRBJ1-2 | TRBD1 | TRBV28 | CASSPDRNYGYTF | TGTGCCAGCAGTCCGGACAGGAACTATGGCTACACCTTC
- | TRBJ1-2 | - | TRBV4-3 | CASSQDSRGSTYYGYTF | TGCGCCAGCAGCCAAGATTCTCGCGGCAGTACTTACTATGGCTACACCTTC
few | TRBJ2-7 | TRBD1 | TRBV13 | CASSWTGYEQYF | TGTGCCAGCAGCTGGACAGGGTACGAGCAGTACTTC
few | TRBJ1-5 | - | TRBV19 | CASSPRGDQPQHF | TGTGCCAGTAGCCCCAGGGGTGACCAGCCCCAGCATTTT
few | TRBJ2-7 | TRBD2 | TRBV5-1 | CASSFTSGTYEQYF | TGCGCCAGCAGCTTCACTAGCGGGACCTACGAGCAGTACTTC
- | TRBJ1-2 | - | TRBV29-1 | CSVGTVYGYTF | TGCAGCGTTGGAACAGTTTATGGCTACACCTTC
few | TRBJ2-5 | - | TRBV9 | CASSVGGGGDETQYF | TGTGCCAGCAGCGTAGGAGGGGGCGGGGATGAGACCCAGTACTTC
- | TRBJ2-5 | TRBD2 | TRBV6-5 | CASIEAGEETQYF | TGTGCCAGCATTGAAGCGGGGGAGGAGACCCAGTACTTC
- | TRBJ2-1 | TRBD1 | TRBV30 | CAWSVGQTPDNEQFF | TGTGCCTGGAGTGTGGGACAGACGCCTGACAATGAGCAGTTCTTC
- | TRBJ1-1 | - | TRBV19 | CASSIDHSVNTEAFF | TGTGCCAGTAGTATAGATCATAGTGTGAACACTGAAGCTTTCTTT
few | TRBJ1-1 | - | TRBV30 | CAGSSMNTEAFF | TGTGCGGGCAGTTCGATGAACACTGAAGCTTTCTTT
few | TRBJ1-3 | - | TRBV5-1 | CASSQDRVGNTIYF | TGCGCCAGCAGTCAAGACAGAGTCGGAAACACCATATATTTT
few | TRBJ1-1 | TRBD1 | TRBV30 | CAWRRQGYTEAFF | TGTGCCTGGAGGAGACAGGGGTACACTGAAGCTTTCTTT